The 27 T cell receptor beta chains reported below all come from one sample, sequenced in a study of neurological immune-mediated disorders. Using its own MiXCR run on the 5' RACE reads, TCRdb lists one record per CDR3 protein. The repertoire holds roughly 57,000 distinct CDR3 sequences, with 20% to 30% as singletons. Time point of the sample: technical triplicate 2. The sequencing sample was made of PBMCs. These receptors originate from a man between 60 and 75 years old with HTLV-1-associated myelopathy (HAM/TSP).

Points on this clonotype: This could be a read error, since a much larger clone is one nucleotide away. No conserved phenylalanine or tryptophan is present at the end of the CDR3, so a read error is the likely explanation. The chain carries TRBV7-9 and TRBJ1-2; TRBD1 is a possible D gene (6 bases). The V end was cut by 5 bases, the J end by 5 bases, with 15 bases between. The CDR3 extends over 14 amino acids. Germline V CDR1 and CDR2: SEHNR, FQNEAQ (reference sequence). The DNA for the CDR3 is TGTGCCAGCAGCCATACGACAGGACATTATGGCTACACCTTA. Translating it yields CASSHTTGHYGYTL.

This clonotype was seen ten or more times. This chain joins TRBV5-1 and TRBJ2-5; 9 bases fit TRBD1. The CDR3 totals 15 residues. V gave up 3 bases and J gave up 2 bases; unmatched junction bases: 5. In germline, CDR1 is SGHRS, CDR2 YFSETQ. This chain's CDR3 is CASSSGQGRQETQYF. In DNA, the CDR3 is TGCGCCAGCAGCTCCGGACAGGGGCGGCAAGAGACCCAGTACTTC.

In this sample, this clonotype turned up once. V usage is TRBV9 and J usage is TRBJ2-7; D possibly matches TRBD1 or TRBD2 (7 bases each). The CDR3 has 14 residues. The V end lost 7 bases, the J end lost 0 bases, and 14 bases lay between the germline ends. Looked up from germline, CDR1 is SGDLS and CDR2 is YYNGEE. The CDR3 region is CASGQGGSSYEQYF. The CDR3 DNA follows: TGTGCCAGCGGCCAGGGGGGGTCCTCCTACGAGCAGTACTTC.

The rearrangement links TRBV20-1 to TRBJ2-3, with TRBD2 as a possible D gene (5 bases). Trimming stripped 7 bases from V and 2 bases from J, with 16 bases between. The CDR3 sequence is 14 residues long. Germline V gene data show CDR1 as DFQATT and CDR2 as SNEGSKA (reference sequence). The CDR3 sequence is CSVSRGEYTDTQYF. CDR3 coding DNA: TGCAGTGTCAGCCGTGGGGAGTACACAGATACGCAGTATTTT.

This clonotype has more than one count but fewer than ten. The chain combines TRBV5-1 with TRBJ2-1, with D uncertain. V was clipped by 3 bases and J by 4 bases, with 14 bases between them. In germline, CDR1 is SGHRS, CDR2 YFSETQ. This CDR3 has 15 residues. The CDR3 DNA is TGCGCCAGCAGCTCAGAGCATGCTCCATACAATGAGCAGTTCTTC. It codes for CASSSEHAPYNEQFF.

This clonotype occurred many times. The chain uses TRBV20-1 and TRBJ2-4, with TRBD1 matching 8 bases. The CDR3 sequence is 16 residues long. Losses at the gene ends were 3 bases for V and 2 bases for J; bases not matched to a gene: 9. Germline V lookup: CDR1 DFQATT, CDR2 SNEGSKA (reference sequence). This CDR3 is CSASRGTGNPKNIQYF. The CDR3 DNA is TGCAGTGCTAGTAGGGGGACAGGTAACCCCAAAAACATTCAGTACTTC.

In its sample, this clonotype was seen many times. The gene calls are TRBV5-1 and TRBJ1-1; TRBD1 matches 8 bases. CDR3 length: 14 amino acids. The germline CDR1 and CDR2 sequences are SGHRS and YFSETQ. V trimming: 0 bases; J trimming: 6 bases; junction bases outside the gene matches: 4. The CDR3 nucleotides are TGCGCCAGCAGCTTGGGGCAGGGGGCCTCTGAAGCTTTCTTT. Encoded protein: CASSLGQGASEAFF.

The table lists this clonotype with a few counts. The chain has TRBV29-1 and TRBJ2-3; D not resolved. The germline V and J ends were trimmed by 6 bases and 1 base, with 14 bases remaining between them. Germline V gene data show CDR1 as SQVTM and CDR2 as ANQGSEA. The CDR3 length is 14 residues. Written as DNA, the CDR3 is TGCAGCGTCAACGTCCGGGTTGGCACAGATACGCAGTATTTT. This sequence encodes CSVNVRVGTDTQYF.

This clonotype has ten or more counts. V is TRBV5-1 and J is TRBJ2-1; 7 nucleotides agree with TRBD2. The CDR3 has 13 residues. Germline loops: CDR1 SGHRS, CDR2 YFSETQ. J was trimmed by 6 bases and V by 5 bases; bases with no gene match: 5. The CDR3 DNA reads as TGCGCCAGCAGTGAGGGGAGGGCCAATGAGCAGTTCTTC. Translated: CASSEGRANEQFF.

This clonotype came up a few times. The chain recombines TRBV5-6 with TRBJ2-3; D remains unclear. Germline loops: CDR1 SGHDT, CDR2 YYEEEE. The CDR3 extends over 13 amino acids. Trimming removed 3 bases from V and 2 bases from J, with 7 bases in between. CDR3 sequence (DNA): TGTGCCAGCAGCTGGACCAACACAGATACGCAGTATTTT. Its protein is CASSWTNTDTQYF.

The chain joins TRBV2 to TRBJ1-6; D uncertain. Trimming removed 7 bases from V and 9 bases from J, with 10 bases in between. Germline loops: CDR1 SNHLY, CDR2 FYNNEI. There are 12 residues in the CDR3. CDR3 nucleotide sequence: TGTGCCAGCAAAGGAATGCTTTCACCCCTCCACTTT. This sequence encodes CASKGMLSPLHF. The variable domain in full, completed from reference TRBV2 and TRBJ1-6, reads EPEVTQTPSHQVTQMGQEVILRCVPISNHLYFYWYRQILGQKVEFLVSFYNNEISEKSEIFDDQFSVERPDGSNFTLKIRSTKLEDSAMYFCASKGMLSPLHFGNGTRLTVT.

The sample holds many counts of this clonotype. In DNA form, the CDR3 reads TGCAGCGTTGAAGTCGGGGCCTACGAGCAGTACTTC. It specifies CSVEVGAYEQYF. This chain connects TRBV29-1 to TRBJ2-7, with D possibly matching TRBD2 (5 bases). This CDR3 has 12 residues. The germline V and J ends were trimmed by 1 base and 2 bases, with 6 bases remaining between them. Germline CDR1 reads SQVTM; CDR2 reads ANQGSEA.

The sample holds many counts of this clonotype. The chain uses TRBV28 and TRBJ2-4; possibly TRBD2 for D (6 bases). Germline lookup yields CDR1 MDHEN and CDR2 SYDVKM. The length of the CDR3 is 14 residues. V dropped 5 bases and J dropped 2 bases, with 10 bases sitting between them. This CDR3 reads CASSGDSTKNIQYF. In DNA, the CDR3 is TGTGCCAGCAGTGGGGACTCTACCAAAAACATTCAGTACTTC.

This clonotype came up many times. This chain joins TRBV12-3 or TRBV12-4 and TRBJ2-1; possible D gene TRBD2, 6 bases. This CDR3 has 15 amino acids. Trimming left V 7 bases short and J 4 bases short, with 17 bases between. CDR3 bases: TGTGCCAGCACCCCACTGGGACTCCAATACAATGAGCAGTTCTTC. It is translated as CASTPLGLQYNEQFF.

This clonotype has at least ten counts. This chain uses TRBV4-2 with TRBJ1-6, with D perhaps TRBD1 (5 bases). CDR3 size: 18 residues. Trimming stripped 0 bases from V and 5 bases from J, with 17 bases between. Germline loops: CDR1 LGHNA, CDR2 YNFKEQ. Written as DNA, the CDR3 is TGTGCCAGCAGCCAAGATCGGTGGGGCAGGACTAATAATTCACCCCTCCACTTT. This encodes CASSQDRWGRTNNSPLHF.

In this sample, this clonotype turned up many times. V and J are TRBV6-5 and TRBJ2-2; 10 bases fit TRBD2. Germline V gene lookup returns CDR1 MNHEY and CDR2 SVGAGI. Unmatched junction bases numbered 7, after V lost 1 base and J lost 5 bases. The CDR3 has 17 amino acids. CDR3 amino acids: CASSYFHLAGATGELFF. The CDR3 DNA follows: TGTGCCAGCAGTTACTTTCATCTAGCGGGAGCGACCGGGGAGCTGTTTTTT.

This clonotype was detected ten times or more. The chain recombines TRBV12-3 or TRBV12-4 with TRBJ1-5, with a tentative D call TRBD1 (5 bases). Trimming pared 1 base from V and 8 bases from J, leaving 9 bases between. The CDR3 sequence is 13 residues long. The CDR3 here is CASSLGGREPQHF. The CDR3 DNA reads TGTGCCAGCAGTTTAGGGGGCCGCGAGCCCCAGCATTTT.

The sample holds many counts of this clonotype. The chain carries TRBV7-2 and TRBJ2-1, with 12 positions matching TRBD2. Germline V gene data show CDR1 as SGHTA and CDR2 as FQGNSA. V trimming: 4 bases; J trimming: 2 bases; junction bases outside the gene matches: 3. The CDR3 is 16 amino acids. CDR3 residues: CASSSGLAGAYNEQFF. CDR3 DNA sequence: TGTGCCAGCAGCTCGGGACTAGCGGGCGCCTACAATGAGCAGTTCTTC.

The chain has TRBV20-1 and TRBJ1-1, with D possibly TRBD1 on 6 matching bases. The CDR3 has 13 residues. The ends were cut back, 1 base at V and 10 bases at J, with 16 bases in the middle. Germline CDR1 and CDR2: DFQATT and SNEGSKA (reference sequence). CDR3 protein: CSARGKDPRGAFF. The CDR3 bases are TGCAGTGCTAGAGGGAAGGACCCCAGGGGAGCTTTCTTT.

Many counts were recorded for this clonotype. The rearrangement uses TRBV27 and TRBJ2-2, with TRBD2 matching over 7 bases. The CDR3 length is 15 residues. CDR1 MNHEY and CDR2 SMNVEV come from the germline V gene (reference sequence). V gave up 7 bases and J gave up 4 bases; unmatched junction bases: 9. CDR3 DNA sequence: TGTGCCAGCACCTGGGGAGGGCTATCCACCGGGGAGCTGTTTTTT. Protein sequence: CASTWGGLSTGELFF.

This clonotype was seen at least ten times. This chain joins TRBV20-1 and TRBJ2-7; D is perhaps TRBD1 or TRBD2 (5 bases each). Trimming removed 6 bases at V and 3 bases at J, with 15 bases between. Germline V lookup: CDR1 DFQATT, CDR2 SNEGSKA (reference sequence). CDR3 length equals 13 residues. DNA of the CDR3: TGCAGTGCAAAAACCGGGACCGGCTACGAGCAGTACTTC. Protein product: CSAKTGTGYEQYF.

The chain carries TRBV5-6 and TRBJ1-6, with D maybe TRBD1 (6 bases). CDR3 length equals 16 residues. Trimming took off 0 bases at V and 7 bases at J, with 14 bases between the two ends. Germline V lookup: CDR1 SGHDT, CDR2 YYEEEE. CDR3 amino acids: CASSLALQGMNSPLHF. The CDR3 coding sequence is TGTGCCAGCAGCTTGGCCCTCCAGGGGATGAATTCACCCCTCCACTTT.

In this sample, this clonotype turned up many times. The chain is built from TRBV12-3 or TRBV12-4 and TRBJ2-7, with D tentatively TRBD2 (5 bases). V was shortened by 4 bases and J by 4 bases, with 11 bases between the two germline ends. The CDR3 spans 13 residues. In nucleotides, the CDR3 is TGTGCCAGCAGTTCGGACGGGAAATACGAGCAGTACTTC. Protein product: CASSSDGKYEQYF.

This clonotype was seen many times. The chain employs TRBV5-1 and TRBJ2-6; 7 bases fit TRBD1. Germline V gene data show CDR1 as SGHRS and CDR2 as YFSETQ. This CDR3 is built from 15 residues. With V trimmed by 3 bases and J by 4 bases, 4 bases remained unmatched. CDR3 residues: CASSSDRAGANVLTF. The DNA for the CDR3 is TGCGCCAGCAGCTCCGACAGGGCCGGGGCCAACGTCCTGACTTTC.

The chain joins TRBV5-1 to TRBJ1-1, with a possible D match to TRBD1 (5 bases). Germline CDR1 SGHRS, CDR2 YFSETQ. The CDR3 runs 14 residues. Trimming left V 3 bases short and J 1 base short, with 10 bases between. The CDR3 DNA reads TGCGCCAGCAGCTCACAGGCGTCGAACACTGAAGCTTTCTTT. Its translation is CASSSQASNTEAFF.

This clonotype was recorded at least ten times. V gene TRBV20-1 combines with J gene TRBJ2-1, with TRBD1 as a possible D gene (6 bases). The CDR3 totals 14 residues. Trimming removed 4 bases at V and 3 bases at J, with 13 bases between. Germline lookup yields CDR1 DFQATT and CDR2 SNEGSKA (reference sequence). Here the CDR3 DNA reads TGCAGTGCTAACAGACAGGAGCACTACAATGAGCAGTTCTTC. Amino acids: CSANRQEHYNEQFF.

The V gene is TRBV20-1, the J gene TRBJ2-7, with D possibly TRBD2 on 6 matching bases. The CDR3 is 13 amino acids. Germline CDR1 and CDR2: DFQATT and SNEGSKA (reference sequence). Trimming stripped 3 bases from V and 2 bases from J, with 11 bases between. The CDR3 coding sequence is TGCAGTGCTAGGCGGGTAGCGGCCTACGAGCAGTACTTC. Encoded protein: CSARRVAAYEQYF.